One and the same sample provided the 21 T cell receptor beta chains below, sequenced in a study of read filtering for tumor transcriptome and immune sequencing. Molecular barcoded adaptors covering alpha/delta and beta/gamma chains were used on around 400 ng RNA. One entry per CDR3 protein, called by TCRdb with MiXCR from the reads. The repertoire holds nearly 60,000 distinct CDR3 sequences, approximately 13% seen once, with 16% in the top ten. The sample comprised a population of CD138-negative cells sorted from bone marrow. All receptors derive from a donor over 35 with multiple myeloma.

This clonotype has just one count. A much larger clone sits a single nucleotide away, making a read error possible. The chain links TRBV5-6 to TRBJ1-2; 7 bases map to TRBD1. The CDR3 runs to 12 residues. The V gene's germline CDR1 is SGHDT and CDR2 YYEEEE. This CDR3 reads CASSYGTDDYIF. CDR3 coding DNA: TGTGCCAGCAGCTACGGGACAGACGACTACATCTTC. Full variable domain (rest looked up from reference TRBV5-6 and TRBJ1-2): DAGVTQSPTHLIKTRGQQVTLRCSPKSGHDTVSWYQQALGQGPQFIFQYYEEEERQRGNFPDRFSGHQFPNYSSELNVNALLLGDSALYLCASSYGTDDYIFGSGTRLTVV.

This clonotype was observed a few times. The rearrangement uses TRBV29-1 and TRBJ1-1; tentatively, D is TRBD1 (5 bases). This CDR3 spans 16 amino acids. Germline CDR1 reads SQVTM; CDR2 reads ANQGSEA. Trimming cost V 1 base and J 0 bases, with 15 bases left between them. The CDR3 DNA reads TGCAGCGTTGAAGTTAGGCCGGGGGTGATGAACACTGAAGCTTTCTTT. It encodes CSVEVRPGVMNTEAFF.

The chain carries TRBV5-4 and TRBJ1-3; TRBD1 matches 9 bases. Germline CDR1 reads SGHNT; CDR2 reads YYREEE (reference sequence). The V and J ends lost 4 bases and 1 base, in that order; junction bases with no gene match: 6. CDR3 length: 16 residues. DNA of the CDR3: TGTGCCAGCAGCATCGACAGGGGGGCTTCTGGAAACACCATATATTTT. The encoded protein is CASSIDRGASGNTIYF.

This clonotype was counted ten times or more. The chain is built from TRBV6-4 and TRBJ1-5; D gene unclear. Trimming stripped 7 bases from V and 4 bases from J, with 8 bases between. The CDR3 extends over 12 amino acids. Germline CDR1 MRHNA, CDR2 SNTAGT. The CDR3 protein is CASIFGNQPQHF. DNA of the CDR3: TGTGCCAGCATTTTCGGGAATCAGCCCCAGCATTTT.

Many counts were recorded for this clonotype. This sequence joins TRBV6-5 and TRBJ1-1; TRBD1 might be the D (5 bases). V was pared by 0 bases and J by 4 bases, with 18 bases between. The V gene's germline CDR1 is MNHEY and CDR2 SVGAGI. CDR3 size: 17 residues. As DNA, the CDR3 is TGTGCCAGCAGTTACTCCTCGTATCCGGGGGATGGCACTGAAGCTTTCTTT. Protein product: CASSYSSYPGDGTEAFF.

This clonotype has a count of ten or more. V is TRBV2 and J is TRBJ2-2; D not resolved. Per the germline V gene, CDR1 is SNHLY and CDR2 is FYNNEI. The CDR3 has 12 residues. V lost 6 bases and J 3 bases, leaving 5 bases between the germline ends. The CDR3 reads CASSPDTGELFF. The CDR3 DNA reads as TGTGCCAGCAGCCCAGACACCGGGGAGCTGTTTTTT.

V gene TRBV7-8 combines with J gene TRBJ2-5; TRBD2 agrees at 9 bases. CDR3 size: 18 residues. V lost 1 base to trimming and J lost 4 bases; unmatched junction nucleotides: 13. The V gene's germline CDR1 is SGHVS and CDR2 FQNEAQ. CDR3 DNA sequence: TGTGCCAGCAGCTTAGAGCTAGCGGGGTTTAGTCAGGTAGAGACCCAGTACTTC. Its protein is CASSLELAGFSQVETQYF.

This chain connects TRBV5-1 to TRBJ2-5; perhaps TRBD2 as D (6 bases). From germline, CDR1 is SGHRS and CDR2 YFSETQ. The CDR3 is 14 residues long. V was trimmed by 3 bases and J by 4 bases, leaving 13 bases between them. In nucleotides, the CDR3 is TGCGCCAGCAGCTGGGGTGGAGCGGGAGAGACCCAGTACTTC. Protein sequence: CASSWGGAGETQYF.

This clonotype has a count of ten or more. The chain employs TRBV30 and TRBJ2-1, with D maybe TRBD2 (6 bases). The CDR3 is 12 residues long. Germline-derived CDR1 and CDR2 are GTSNPN and SVGIG (reference sequence). V lost 5 bases, J lost 7 bases, and 12 bases lay in between. The CDR3 here is CAWGGGGNEQFF. CDR3 DNA sequence: TGTGCCTGGGGGGGTGGGGGGAATGAGCAGTTCTTC.

With respect to this clonotype: A much larger clone differs from this one at a single base, so this may be a read error. The conserved closing phenylalanine or tryptophan is absent in this CDR3, likely reflecting a read error. The gene calls are TRBV11-2 and TRBJ2-2; D gene uncertain. This CDR3 contains 14 residues. The germline V and J ends were trimmed by 3 bases and 4 bases, with 9 bases remaining between them. CDR1 and CDR2 from the germline V gene are SGHAT and FQNNGV. The CDR3: CASSFGHFTGELFL. CDR3 nucleotides: TGTGCCAGCAGCTTCGGGCATTTCACCGGGGAGCTGTTTCTT.

This clonotype has at least ten counts. The chain links TRBV14 to TRBJ2-3, with a weak D call TRBD2 (5 bases). Trimming removed 1 base at V and 0 bases at J, with 11 bases between. The CDR3 has 16 residues. The germline CDR1 and CDR2 sequences are SGHDN and FVKESK. CDR3 nucleotides: TGTGCCAGCAGCCAAGTTGTTCTAGCCAGCACAGATACGCAGTATTTT. Residues: CASSQVVLASTDTQYF.

This clonotype was recorded at least ten times. The chain joins TRBV7-3 to TRBJ2-2, with D tentatively TRBD1 (5 bases). Germline V gene sequence: CDR1 SGHTA, CDR2 FQGTGA. The CDR3 extends over 16 amino acids. V gave up 1 base and J gave up 0 bases, with 9 bases separating them. The CDR3 spells CASSLNQGANTGELFF. CDR3 sequence (DNA): TGTGCCAGCAGCTTAAATCAGGGCGCGAACACCGGGGAGCTGTTTTTT.

Note on this clonotype: The DNA is left out, because the CDR3 cannot be placed on it with certainty; the CDR3 is given as TCRdb lists it. The V and J genes are TRBV7-6 and TRBJ1-1; TRBD1, the D gene given by the table, was not confirmed from the DNA. Germline V gives CDR1 SGHVS, CDR2 FNYEAQ. The CDR3 contains 16 residues when both ends are counted. This chain's CDR3 is CASSSSGGGTVTEAFF.

This clonotype was counted at least ten times. The chain carries TRBV5-1 and TRBJ2-7; D gene ambiguous. The CDR3 extends over 12 amino acids. Germline values: CDR1 SGHRS, CDR2 YFSETQ. Trimming removed 0 bases at V and 3 bases at J, with 4 bases between. Here the CDR3 reads CASSLGGYEQYF. The CDR3, as DNA: TGCGCCAGCAGCTTGGGGGGCTACGAGCAGTACTTC.

The CDR3 sequence: CASSIGARPQHF. CDR3 in DNA: TGTGCCAGTAGTATCGGTGCAAGGCCCCAGCATTTT. The V gene is TRBV19, the J gene TRBJ1-5; no clear D. CDR1 is LNHDA, CDR2 SQIVND, per germline (reference sequence). With 3 bases removed from V and 9 bases from J, the gap between germline ends came to 9 bases. CDR3 length: 12 residues.

Only a few counts were recorded for this clonotype. This may be a read error: a much more frequent sequence differs by one nucleotide. The V call is TRBV24-1, the J call TRBJ1-4; D not resolved. The CDR3 loop spans 15 amino acids. Per germline, CDR1 KGHDR and CDR2 SFDVKD. CDR3 in DNA: TGTGCCGCCAGCGCCTCAGTTACAACTAATGAAAAACTGTTTTTT. It specifies CAASASVTTNEKLFF.

This clonotype was recorded at least ten times. V is TRBV7-3 and J is TRBJ2-5; possibly TRBD1 or TRBD2 for D (5 bases each). Germline V gene sequence: CDR1 SGHTA, CDR2 FQGTGA. The CDR3 covers 15 residues. V was trimmed by 5 bases and J by 5 bases, leaving 18 bases between them. The CDR3 loop is CASSLLGGWTETQYF. The CDR3 nucleotides read TGTGCCAGCAGCCTTCTTGGGGGATGGACGGAGACCCAGTACTTC.

This clonotype was seen ten or more times. The J gene is TRBJ1-5, the V gene TRBV20-1; D is uncertain. CDR3 length equals 14 residues. Trimming left V 6 bases short and J 4 bases short, with 16 bases between. Germline CDR1 and CDR2: DFQATT and SNEGSKA (reference sequence). CDR3 residues: CSAVGHGGNQPQHF. DNA for the CDR3: TGCAGTGCCGTGGGTCATGGTGGTAATCAGCCCCAGCATTTT.

This clonotype was counted between two and nine times. This chain links TRBV7-9 with TRBJ1-6; no clear D gene. The CDR3 has 12 amino acids. Trimming pared 2 bases from V and 10 bases from J, leaving 6 bases between. Germline CDR1 and CDR2: SEHNR and FQNEAQ (reference sequence). The CDR3 DNA is TGTGCCAGCAGCTTATCGCCATCACCCCTCCACTTT. Translating it yields CASSLSPSPLHF.

The CDR3 reads CASRGRKQETQYF. In DNA form, the CDR3 reads TGTGCCAGTAGGGGCAGGAAACAGGAGACCCAGTACTTC. The chain has TRBV19 and TRBJ2-5; no reliable D call. CDR3 length equals 13 residues. The V gene's germline CDR1 is LNHDA and CDR2 SQIVND (reference sequence). Trimming pared 6 bases from V and 5 bases from J, leaving 13 bases between.

This clonotype has at least ten counts. CDR3 bases: TGTGCCAGCAGTGAAGGCGGGTCCTACAGCTCCTACGAGCAGTACTTC. This sequence encodes CASSEGGSYSSYEQYF. V is TRBV6-1 and J is TRBJ2-7; a weak D match, TRBD2 (5 bases). This CDR3 spans 16 amino acids. Trimming stripped 1 base from V and 0 bases from J, with 13 bases between. Germline values: CDR1 MNHNS, CDR2 SASEGT.